The 10 T cell receptor beta chains in this list originate from one sample, sequenced in a study of T-cell memory formation after mild COVID-19. A single record per CDR3 protein comes from TCRdb applying MiXCR to the 5' RACE reads. This table holds fewer than 500,000 distinct CDR3 sequences, around a quarter found once. The source material was PBMCs or a T cell subset sorted from them (not recorded which). The receptors shown here come from an adult woman who had mild COVID-19 (a few samples of this study predate the infection). Cell type and time point are not known.

This clonotype was seen a few times. This chain uses TRBV20-1 with TRBJ2-7, with D tentatively TRBD2 (5 bases). CDR1 is DFQATT and CDR2 is SNEGSKA in the germline V gene (reference sequence). The length of the CDR3 is 16 residues. Trimming cost V 1 base and J 5 bases, with 21 bases left between them. The CDR3 here is CSARVTRRVGLDEQYF. The CDR3 DNA reads as TGCAGTGCTAGAGTCACCCGCCGGGTCGGACTCGACGAGCAGTACTTC.

This clonotype was counted only a few times. The rearrangement uses TRBV5-5 and TRBJ1-1; D is uncertain. The CDR3 is made up of 13 amino acids. Trimming left V 0 bases short and J 7 bases short, with 10 bases between. Germline CDR1 reads SGHKS; CDR2 reads YYEKEE (reference sequence). The CDR3 region has the DNA TGTGCCAGCAGCTTGGCACAAGCCCTTGAAGCTTTCTTT. It specifies CASSLAQALEAFF.

This clonotype has only a few counts. The V gene is TRBV4-3, the J gene TRBJ2-1; D is unclear. The germline V gene has CDR1 LGHNA and CDR2 YSLEER. The ends were cut back, 0 bases at V and 5 bases at J, with 14 bases in the middle. This CDR3 has 16 amino acids. The CDR3 sequence is CASSQEERFVDNEQFF. DNA for the CDR3: TGCGCCAGCAGCCAAGAGGAGAGGTTCGTCGACAATGAGCAGTTCTTC.

This clonotype was seen only a few times. CDR3 sequence: CSVPGLAGEGLEQFF. CDR3 DNA sequence: TGCAGCGTACCAGGACTAGCGGGAGAAGGACTTGAGCAGTTCTTC. The chain couples TRBV29-1 to TRBJ2-1, with TRBD2 matching 13 bases. Germline values: CDR1 SQVTM, CDR2 ANQGSEA. This CDR3 comprises 15 residues. The V gene end was trimmed by 6 bases and the J gene end by 9 bases; junction bases not matched to a gene: 11.

This clonotype turned up a few times. This chain connects TRBV12-3 or TRBV12-4 to TRBJ1-4; 8 nucleotides align to TRBD1. The ends lost 10 bases at V and 8 bases at J; junction bases unmatched: 9. CDR3 length: 13 amino acids. The CDR3: CATWKQGGEKLFF. The CDR3, as DNA: TGTGCCACCTGGAAACAGGGGGGGGAAAAACTGTTTTTT.

V gene TRBV20-1 combines with J gene TRBJ2-1; 9 nucleotides align to TRBD2. The J segment lost 1 base and the V segment lost 3 bases, leaving 1 base of the junction unmatched. This CDR3 has 14 amino acids. Germline V gene sequence: CDR1 DFQATT, CDR2 SNEGSKA (reference sequence). For the CDR3, the DNA is TGCAGTGCTAGCGCGGGAGGGTCCTACAATGAGCAGTTCTTC. Translating it yields CSASAGGSYNEQFF.

This chain uses TRBV30 with TRBJ2-2; tentative D call: TRBD2 (5 bases). CDR3 size: 13 residues. Trimming took 2 bases from V and 5 from J, leaving 9 bases between them. Germline CDR1 reads GTSNPN; CDR2 reads SVGIG (reference sequence). CDR3: CAWSLRGTGELFF. The CDR3 region has the DNA TGTGCCTGGAGTCTCAGAGGGACCGGGGAGCTGTTTTTT.

This clonotype was seen more than once but under ten times. The chain joins TRBV7-6 to TRBJ1-2; 7 nucleotides line up with TRBD1. The CDR3 covers 15 residues. CDR1 is SGHVS and CDR2 is FNYEAQ in the germline V gene. The V gene end was trimmed by 5 bases and the J gene end by 8 bases; junction bases not matched to a gene: 14. Written as DNA, the CDR3 is TGTGCCAGCAGCCCGACTATGGACAGGTCCCAAGGCTACACCTTC. Its translation: CASSPTMDRSQGYTF.

This clonotype was recorded a few times. This sequence joins TRBV7-6 and TRBJ2-2; no clear D. V was clipped by 0 bases and J by 5 bases, with 7 bases between them. The CDR3 length is 14 residues. From germline, CDR1 is SGHVS and CDR2 FNYEAQ. The CDR3 protein is CASSLAGSTGELFF. The CDR3 DNA reads as TGTGCCAGCAGCTTAGCGGGTTCGACCGGGGAGCTGTTTTTT.

The chain combines TRBV20-1 with TRBJ1-2; D possibly corresponds to TRBD1 (6 bases). V lost 3 bases and J 4 bases, leaving 15 bases between the germline ends. Germline-derived CDR1 and CDR2 are DFQATT and SNEGSKA (reference sequence). The CDR3 has 14 amino acids. This chain's CDR3 is CSASDYRAPYGYTF. As DNA, the CDR3 is TGCAGTGCTAGTGATTACAGGGCACCCTATGGCTACACCTTC.